The 30 T cell receptor beta chains presented below share a single source sample, sequenced in a study of T cell repertoires in cytomegalovirus infection. TCRdb used MiXCR to reprocess the reads, holding one entry per CDR3 protein. In the table there are about 69,000 distinct CDR3 sequences, under 30% of which are singletons. These TCRs' antigens remain unknown. The sequencing used CD8+ T cells from cultured PBMCs, collected from culture after CMV antigen stimulation. The receptors here all came from a human donor in good health (CMV status not recorded). Some clones in this sample may be carry-over from other donors' samples.

The chain has TRBV28 and TRBJ1-5; 8 bases are a match to TRBD1. Germline CDR1 reads MDHEN; CDR2 reads SYDVKM. The CDR3 length is 15 residues. Trimming removed 5 bases from V and 6 bases from J; junction bases left unmatched: 9. The CDR3 DNA follows: TGTGCCAGCAGTCTCGACAGGGGTATCGGTCAGCCCCAGCATTTT. Protein sequence: CASSLDRGIGQPQHF. Full variable domain (rest looked up from reference TRBV28 and TRBJ1-5): DVKVTQSSRYLVKRTGEKVFLECVQDMDHENMFWYRQDPGLGLRLIYFSYDVKMKEKGDIPEGYSVSREKKERFSLILESASTNQTSMYLCASSLDRGIGQPQHFGDGTRLSIL.

Only a few counts were recorded for this clonotype. The gene calls are TRBV20-1 and TRBJ2-3; the D gene is possibly TRBD2 (6 bases). The CDR3 covers 15 residues. V was clipped by 5 bases and J by 0 bases, with 15 bases between them. The V gene's germline CDR1 is DFQATT and CDR2 SNEGSKA (reference sequence). CDR3: CSASGLPPSTDTQYF. The CDR3 DNA is TGCAGTGCTTCCGGACTACCCCCTAGCACAGATACGCAGTATTTT.

This clonotype was recorded a few times. V is TRBV4-3 and J is TRBJ2-7; D remains unclear. CDR1 and CDR2 (germline): LGHNA, YSLEER. V lost 2 bases, J lost 4 bases, and 9 bases lay in between. The CDR3 contains 13 residues. CDR3 protein: CASSQNDGYEQYF. The CDR3 DNA is TGCGCCAGCAGCCAAAACGACGGATACGAGCAGTACTTC.

The chain carries TRBV7-6 and TRBJ2-7, with D unresolved. The CDR3 has 15 residues. The germline V and J ends were trimmed by 1 base and 1 base, with 11 bases remaining between them. The germline CDR1 and CDR2 sequences are SGHVS and FNYEAQ. CDR3 coding DNA: TGTGCCAGCAGCTTAGAGAGAGTGGGATCCTACGAGCAGTACTTC. Protein product: CASSLERVGSYEQYF.

This rearrangement joins TRBV19 to TRBJ2-1; either TRBD1 or TRBD2 may fit D (5 bases each). The CDR3 sequence is 15 residues long. Trimming pared 0 bases from V and 5 bases from J, leaving 11 bases between. Germline V CDR1 and CDR2: LNHDA, SQIVND (reference sequence). The DNA of the CDR3 is TGTGCCAGTAGTATAGACGGGGACCAGGACAATGAGCAGTTCTTC. Protein sequence: CASSIDGDQDNEQFF.

The chain links TRBV5-4 to TRBJ2-7, with 7 bases fitting TRBD1. There are 12 residues in the CDR3. After removal of 1 base from V and 6 bases from J, the junction contained 1 base not matched to a gene. Germline loops: CDR1 SGHNT, CDR2 YYREEE (reference sequence). The CDR3 DNA is TGTGCCAGCAGCTTGAGGGGGCCCGAGCAGTACTTC. Protein: CASSLRGPEQYF.

The V gene is TRBV28, the J gene TRBJ2-4; D is unclear. V shed 2 bases and J shed 0 bases, with 8 bases lying between them. The CDR3 is made up of 15 amino acids. Germline V gives CDR1 MDHEN, CDR2 SYDVKM. CDR3 protein: CASSLQSLAKNIQYF. The DNA of the CDR3 is TGTGCCAGCAGTTTACAGTCTCTAGCCAAAAACATTCAGTACTTC.

This clonotype was seen a few times. The CDR3 nucleotides read TGTGCCAGCAGCCCGACAGGTTCTTCCTACAATGAGCAGTTCTTC. Protein sequence: CASSPTGSSYNEQFF. The rearrangement joins TRBV12-3 or TRBV12-4 to TRBJ2-1; D possibly corresponds to TRBD1 (6 bases). There are 15 residues in the CDR3. V was clipped by 6 bases and J by 1 base, with 13 bases between them.

This clonotype was recorded many times. V gene TRBV7-9 combines with J gene TRBJ2-1; 12 bases align to TRBD2. There are 22 residues in the CDR3. J was trimmed by 3 bases and V by 4 bases; bases with no gene match: 22. Germline CDR1 and CDR2: SEHNR and FQNEAQ (reference sequence). The CDR3 here is CASSSTTWSSGTSGYFYNEQFF. The CDR3 DNA reads TGTGCCAGCAGCTCAACAACCTGGTCCAGCGGGACTAGCGGGTACTTCTACAATGAGCAGTTCTTC.

This rearrangement joins TRBV11-2 to TRBJ2-7; D unresolved. The ends were cut back, 3 bases at V and 2 bases at J, with 8 bases in the middle. Germline V gene data show CDR1 as SGHAT and CDR2 as FQNNGV. The CDR3 is made up of 13 amino acids. CDR3 protein: CASSFQNTYEQYF. The CDR3 DNA is TGTGCCAGCAGCTTTCAGAACACCTACGAGCAGTACTTC.

This clonotype was found many times. This CDR3 reads CASSSGHLTNEKLFF. In DNA, the CDR3 is TGTGCCAGCAGTTCGGGACACTTAACTAATGAAAAACTGTTTTTT. This chain connects TRBV12-3 or TRBV12-4 to TRBJ1-4, with D perhaps matching TRBD1 (6 bases). Trimming pared 4 bases from V and 1 base from J, leaving 10 bases between. The CDR3 loop spans 15 amino acids.

For the CDR3, the DNA is TGTGCCAGCAGCAGAACCGGGACAGGGAGGGATCAGCCCCAGCATTTT. Translated: CASSRTGTGRDQPQHF. This rearrangement joins TRBV6-2 or TRBV6-3 to TRBJ1-5; 9 bases agree with TRBD1. Germline V gene sequence: CDR1 MNHEY, CDR2 SVGEGT. The CDR3 contains 16 residues. The J segment lost 5 bases and the V segment lost 6 bases, leaving 11 bases of the junction unmatched.

This clonotype was observed a single time. The CDR3 does not end in the conserved phenylalanine or tryptophan, so this is likely a read error. The J gene is TRBJ2-3, the V gene TRBV19; TRBD2 matches at 7 bases. The CDR3 contains 14 residues. The junction had 6 bases not matched to a gene; V was cut back by 5 bases and J by 4 bases. CDR1 and CDR2 (germline): LNHDA, SQIVND (reference sequence). The CDR3 nucleotides are TGTGCCAGTAGTCTAGCGGAGCGGGCAGATACGCAGTATTAT. Translated: CASSLAERADTQYY.

This sequence joins TRBV20-1 and TRBJ1-2; no clear D gene. The germline V and J ends were trimmed by 0 bases and 4 bases, with 9 bases remaining between them. CDR1 DFQATT and CDR2 SNEGSKA come from the germline V gene (reference sequence). The CDR3 has 13 amino acids. The CDR3 sequence: CSARDSGAYGYTF. In nucleotides, the CDR3 is TGCAGTGCTAGAGACTCAGGTGCCTATGGCTACACCTTC.

In its sample, this clonotype was seen many times. The chain carries TRBV29-1 and TRBJ1-3, with D hard to call. The CDR3 contains 13 residues. Trimming took 4 bases from V and 0 from J, leaving 7 bases between them. Looked up from germline, CDR1 is SQVTM and CDR2 is ANQGSEA. The CDR3 DNA reads TGCAGCGTTGTGGTCCACTCTGGAAACACCATATATTTT. Its protein product is CSVVVHSGNTIYF.

The chain carries TRBV14 and TRBJ2-2, with D tentatively TRBD1 (5 bases). The CDR3 length is 16 residues. CDR1 and CDR2 from the germline V gene are SGHDN and FVKESK. The germline V and J ends were trimmed by 0 bases and 6 bases, with 14 bases remaining between them. The CDR3 DNA sequence: TGTGCCAGCAGCCAAGATATTAGGGGTGGACCCGGGGAGCTGTTTTTT. This sequence encodes CASSQDIRGGPGELFF.

The V gene is TRBV3-1, the J gene TRBJ1-4; no clear D gene. The CDR3 extends over 13 amino acids. The germline V gene has CDR1 LGHDT and CDR2 YNNKEL (reference sequence). V was shortened by 1 base and J by 9 bases, with 9 bases between the two germline ends. The CDR3 is CASSQGGRKKLFF. DNA of the CDR3: TGTGCCAGCAGCCAAGGGGGTCGGAAAAAACTGTTTTTT. Based on the CDR3 plus reference TRBV3-1 and TRBJ1-4, the full variable domain is DTAVSQTPKYLVTQMGNDKSIKCEQNLGHDTMYWYKQDSKKFLKIMFSYNNKELIINETVPNRFSPKSPDKAHLNLHINSLELGDSAVYFCASSQGGRKKLFFGSGTQLSVL.

This clonotype was seen only a few times. This chain uses TRBV7-9 with TRBJ1-1, with TRBD1 matching over 8 bases. Trimming took 5 bases from V and 1 from J; bases not matched to a gene: 3. In germline, CDR1 is SEHNR, CDR2 FQNEAQ (reference sequence). CDR3 length: 14 amino acids. CDR3 in amino acids: CASSEGTGNTEAFF. The CDR3 DNA reads as TGTGCCAGCAGCGAAGGGACAGGGAACACTGAAGCTTTCTTT.

This chain joins TRBV30 and TRBJ2-2; D unresolved. Germline CDR1 is GTSNPN and CDR2 is SVGIG (reference sequence). Trimming took 0 bases from V and 0 from J, leaving 5 bases between them. The CDR3 length is 14 residues. The CDR3 loop is CAWSVGTNTGELFF. The CDR3 coding sequence is TGTGCCTGGAGTGTTGGGACGAACACCGGGGAGCTGTTTTTT. The whole variable domain, remainder taken from reference TRBV30 and TRBJ2-2, is SQTIHQWPATLVQPVGSPLSLECTVEGTSNPNLYWYRQAAGRGLQLLFYSVGIGQISSEVPQNLSASRPQDRQFILSSKKLLLSDSGFYLCAWSVGTNTGELFFGEGSRLTVL.

This clonotype ranks as medium-sized. V is TRBV7-8 and J is TRBJ1-5, with D hard to call. The CDR3 runs to 16 residues. Germline V gives CDR1 SGHVS, CDR2 FQNEAQ. Trimming cost V 3 bases and J 7 bases, with 19 bases left between them. The CDR3 region is CASSLGLAGLQQPQHF. The DNA of the CDR3 is TGTGCCAGCAGCTTGGGTCTGGCAGGTCTTCAACAGCCCCAGCATTTT.

The gene calls are TRBV9 and TRBJ2-5; 8 nucleotides agree with TRBD1. Germline values: CDR1 SGDLS, CDR2 YYNGEE. The CDR3 is made up of 15 amino acids. J was trimmed by 7 bases and V by 0 bases; bases with no gene match: 8. CDR3 in amino acids: CASSVEGTGGRTQYF. The CDR3 DNA reads as TGTGCCAGCAGCGTAGAGGGGACAGGCGGCCGGACCCAGTACTTC.

This clonotype was seen repeatedly, ten times or more. This chain's CDR3 is CSVLAADSYEQYF. The CDR3 DNA reads as TGCAGCGTTTTGGCCGCAGACTCCTACGAGCAGTACTTC. The chain couples TRBV29-1 to TRBJ2-7; D not resolved. V lost 5 bases to trimming and J lost 0 bases, with 11 bases between them. Germline assignment: CDR1 SQVTM and CDR2 ANQGSEA. This CDR3 spans 13 amino acids.

The CDR3 region is CASRGTSGQETQYF. The CDR3 DNA reads TGTGCCAGCAGAGGGACTAGCGGGCAAGAGACCCAGTACTTC. The chain is built from TRBV2 and TRBJ2-5; 12 bases line up with TRBD2. This CDR3 has 14 residues. Unmatched junction bases numbered 1, after V lost 6 bases and J lost 2 bases. Germline CDR1 SNHLY, CDR2 FYNNEI.

A few counts support this clonotype. A junction boundary mismatches the germline segment, possibly from a read error. The rearrangement links TRBV7-9 to TRBJ1-1; 7 nucleotides agree with TRBD1. Germline loops: CDR1 SEHNR, CDR2 FQNEAQ (reference sequence). The CDR3 spans 13 residues. CDR3 DNA sequence: TGTGCCAGCAGCTTATATCAGGGGGGTGTACCGGACTTT. It encodes CASSLYQGGVPDF.

The sample holds a few counts of this clonotype. This CDR3 is CATWAGGIYGYTF. DNA for the CDR3: TGTGCCACCTGGGCAGGGGGTATATATGGCTACACCTTC. J is TRBJ1-2 and V is TRBV27, with 7 bases that match TRBD1. The CDR3 extends over 13 amino acids. Trimming at V came to 10 bases and at J to 5 bases, leaving 10 bases not matched to a gene. The germline gives CDR1 MNHEY, CDR2 SMNVEV (reference sequence).

This clonotype came up many times. The chain is built from TRBV7-9 and TRBJ2-7, with D perhaps TRBD1 (6 bases). The CDR3 is made up of 14 amino acids. Germline V gives CDR1 SEHNR, CDR2 FQNEAQ (reference sequence). V was trimmed by 2 bases and J by 2 bases, leaving 10 bases between them. The CDR3 DNA is TGTGCCAGCAGCTTACGACAGGACACCTACGAGCAGTACTTC. Its translation: CASSLRQDTYEQYF.

This clonotype was counted only a few times. V is TRBV29-1 and J is TRBJ1-2, with TRBD1 as a possible D gene (6 bases). This CDR3 spans 16 amino acids. Trimming left V 7 bases short and J 0 bases short, with 21 bases between. Germline lookup yields CDR1 SQVTM and CDR2 ANQGSEA. This CDR3 reads CSATPPDRHPNYGYTF. The CDR3 DNA reads TGCAGCGCTACCCCCCCAGACAGGCATCCTAACTATGGCTACACCTTC.

The chain couples TRBV30 to TRBJ1-2; D is perhaps TRBD1 (5 bases). This CDR3 spans 13 amino acids. V was pared by 3 bases and J by 2 bases, with 10 bases between. The germline gives CDR1 GTSNPN, CDR2 SVGIG (reference sequence). The CDR3 spells CAWREAGNYGYTF. CDR3 sequence (DNA): TGTGCCTGGAGAGAAGCAGGGAACTATGGCTACACCTTC.

This clonotype was found a few times. The gene calls are TRBV19 and TRBJ2-2; D gene uncertain. The CDR3 extends over 14 amino acids. Trimming removed 7 bases at V and 4 bases at J, with 13 bases between. Germline V gives CDR1 LNHDA, CDR2 SQIVND (reference sequence). This CDR3 reads CASTYTGLTGELFF. CDR3 nucleotide sequence: TGTGCCAGTACCTACACGGGCCTCACCGGGGAGCTGTTTTTT. Combining the CDR3 with reference TRBV19 and TRBJ2-2 gives the whole variable domain DGGITQSPKYLFRKEGQNVTLSCEQNLNHDAMYWYRQDPGQGLRLIYYSQIVNDFQKGDIAEGYSVSREKKESFPLTVTSAQKNPTAFYLCASTYTGLTGELFFGEGSRLTVL.

The chain joins TRBV28 to TRBJ1-6; possible D gene TRBD1, 6 bases. The V end was cut by 10 bases, the J end by 0 bases, with 19 bases between. CDR1 MDHEN and CDR2 SYDVKM come from the germline V gene. This CDR3 contains 17 residues. The CDR3 loop reads CATVRRGADSYNSPLHF. CDR3 coding DNA: TGTGCCACCGTCAGGCGGGGGGCGGACTCCTATAATTCACCCCTCCACTTT.